A single sample gave rise to the 4 T cell receptor beta chains below, sequenced in a study of cytomegalovirus exposure and HLA in healthy donors. The PCR contained 60 Vbeta and 13 Jbeta primers. TCRdb keeps only in-frame clones here, not all; method: immunoSEQ multiplex PCR. The sample consists of 150,000 or so clones, less than 75% of them appearing once. The sample consisted of PBMCs. The receptor set was obtained from a girl between 5 and 17 years old in good health and CMV-seronegative.

The genes are TRBV5-5 and TRBJ2-1, with D perhaps matching TRBD1 (6 bases). There are 13 residues in the CDR3. Germline assignment: CDR1 SGHKS and CDR2 YYEKEE (reference sequence). Trimming stripped 1 base from V and 8 bases from J, with 10 bases between. CDR3: CASSLIPGDEQFF. In DNA form, the CDR3 reads TGTGCCAGCAGCTTGATCCCAGGGGATGAGCAGTTCTTC.

The chain uses TRBV7-9 and TRBJ2-5; 8 bases line up with TRBD2. The ends lost 4 bases at V and 5 bases at J; junction bases unmatched: 9. Germline lookup yields CDR1 SEHNR and CDR2 FQNEAQ (reference sequence). CDR3 size: 15 residues. CDR3 residues: CASSSFSGGWETQYF. The CDR3 bases are TGTGCCAGCAGCTCCTTTTCGGGAGGGTGGGAGACCCAGTACTTC.

The chain has TRBV19 and TRBJ2-5; 8 positions match TRBD1. The CDR3 is 13 residues long. From germline, CDR1 is LNHDA and CDR2 SQIVND (reference sequence). V shed 6 bases and J 3 bases; nucleotides not matched to a gene: 3. CDR3: CASSDRGKETQYF. CDR3 coding DNA: TGTGCCAGTAGCGACAGGGGTAAAGAGACCCAGTACTTC. The variable domain in full, with the rest retrieved from reference TRBV19 and TRBJ2-5, is DGGITQSPKYLFRKEGQNVTLSCEQNLNHDAMYWYRQDPGQGLRLIYYSQIVNDFQKGDIAEGYSVSREKKESFPLTVTSAQKNPTAFYLCASSDRGKETQYFGPGTRLLVL.

This chain connects TRBV5-1 to TRBJ2-3; no reliable D call. There are 14 residues in the CDR3. Germline V CDR1 and CDR2: SGHRS, YFSETQ. V lost 1 base and J lost 6, with 12 bases in between. In DNA form, the CDR3 reads TGCGCCAGCAGCTTGTTTGTGCGTGCCGATACGCAGTATTTT. This sequence encodes CASSLFVRADTQYF. The full variable domain, its missing parts supplied by reference TRBV5-1 and TRBJ2-3, is KAGVTQTPRYLIKTRGQQVTLSCSPISGHRSVSWYQQTPGQGLQFLFEYFSETQRNKGNFPGRFSGRQFSNSRSEMNVSTLELGDSALYLCASSLFVRADTQYFGPGTRLTVL.